The T cell receptor (beta chain) under discussion was sequenced for a study of shared clonotypes between healthy human individuals. Whole-study results and caveats: Depth was large, yet rarefaction showed that sorted-subset sequencing was incomplete. Naive subsets typically showed greater estimated richness than memory subsets. A reduction in generation probabilities was seen for non-shared clonotypes relative to those shared by all four donors.

This clone was seen a few times. Its target is unknown. The CDR3 runs 14 residues. The V gene lost 5 bases and the J gene lost 0 bases, with 9 bases spanning the gap. The germline CDR1 and CDR2 sequences are SGDLS and YYNGEE. Measured with immunoSEQ multiplex PCR; TCRdb has only the in-frame clones, and not every one. The repertoire consists of 900,000 to 1,200,000 clones, with approximately 80% occurring once and the leading ten covering under 0.8%. Sequenced: memory CD4+ T cells from PBMCs. As for subset: CD45RA-negative fraction. The chain is built from TRBV9 and TRBJ1-5, with D uncertain. The source is a man younger than 30 in good health. Some clones in this sample may be carry-over from other donors' samples. In DNA, the CDR3 is TGTGCCAGCAGTGGAGGAAATAGCAATCAGCCCCAGCATTTT. Translating gives CASSGGNSNQPQHF. The full variable domain, its missing parts supplied by reference TRBV9 and TRBJ1-5, is DSGVTQTPKHLITATGQRVTLRCSPRSGDLSVYWYQQSLDQGLQFLIQYYNGEERAKGNILERFSAQQFPDLHSELNLSSLELGDSALYFCASSGGNSNQPQHFGDGTRLSIL.